This T cell receptor beta chain was captured in a study of CD8 T cells in Susac syndrome. When the RNA was reverse transcribed, random hexamers were used with an input of about 0.5 to 1 ug. The authors amplified TCR beta CDR3 across 54 Vbeta and 13 Jbeta using immunoSEQ multiplex PCR. A single record per CDR3 protein comes from TCRdb applying MiXCR to the immunoSEQ multiplex PCR reads. The sample records 40,000 to 55,000 distinct CDR3 sequences, 80% to 95% being singletons. Deletions cut 5 bases from V and 2 bases from J, with 12 bases between. The V gene's germline CDR1 is LNHDA and CDR2 SQIVND (reference sequence). The length of the CDR3 is 14 residues. The control group consisted of healthy donors matched for age and sex. Negative isolation yielded CD4+ and CD8+ T cells, and FACS enriched TEMRA cells.

The sequencing sample was made of CD8+ T cells from PBMCs. The receptor was derived from a human donor in good health. The chain joins TRBV19 to TRBJ1-1; D unclear. The CDR3 DNA follows: TGTGCCAGTAGTCCTGGGGTCACTAACACTGAAGCTTTCTTT. Translating gives CASSPGVTNTEAFF. The full variable domain, with the rest looked up from reference TRBV19 and TRBJ1-1, is DGGITQSPKYLFRKEGQNVTLSCEQNLNHDAMYWYRQDPGQGLRLIYYSQIVNDFQKGDIAEGYSVSREKKESFPLTVTSAQKNPTAFYLCASSPGVTNTEAFFGQGTRLTVV.